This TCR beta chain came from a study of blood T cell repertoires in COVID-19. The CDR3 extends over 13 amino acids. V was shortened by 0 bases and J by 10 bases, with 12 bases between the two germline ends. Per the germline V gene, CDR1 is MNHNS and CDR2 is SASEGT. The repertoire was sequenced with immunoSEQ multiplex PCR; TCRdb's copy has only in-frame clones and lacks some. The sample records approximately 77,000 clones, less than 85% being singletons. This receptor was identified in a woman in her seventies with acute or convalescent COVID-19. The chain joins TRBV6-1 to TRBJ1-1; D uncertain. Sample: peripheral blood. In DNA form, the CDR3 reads TGTGCCAGCAGTGAAGCCGAATATCTCGGAGCTTTCTTT. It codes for CASSEAEYLGAFF.